This TCR beta chain was obtained from a study of blood T cell repertoires in COVID-19. Study details: Researchers got acute and convalescent COVID-19 samples from the United States, Italy and Spain. In each case, the material was cDNA or gDNA derived from T cells, B-cell-depleted T cells, or PBMCs.

Per the original data handling: From reference gene primer amplification, estimates of nucleated cell counts were derived. Clones were read by immunoSEQ multiplex PCR, and TCRdb kept only the in-frame ones, dropping some. From that table come the V and J calls and clone size; the DNA was used to work out D and trimming. The sample comprises over 200,000 clones, approximately 84% of which are singletons, and 1.9% rests with the top ten. V dropped 0 bases and J dropped 6 bases, with 17 bases sitting between them. The CDR3 totals 17 residues. Germline CDR1 is KGHSH and CDR2 is LQKENI. The clonotype was recovered from a man in his forties or fifties with active or convalescent COVID-19. The sample consisted of peripheral blood. V is TRBV18 and J is TRBJ2-2; TRBD1 is a possible D gene (5 bases). The CDR3 protein is CASSPPWQGFLAGELFF. CDR3 DNA sequence: TGTGCCAGCTCACCACCGTGGCAGGGATTCTTAGCCGGGGAGCTGTTTTTT.